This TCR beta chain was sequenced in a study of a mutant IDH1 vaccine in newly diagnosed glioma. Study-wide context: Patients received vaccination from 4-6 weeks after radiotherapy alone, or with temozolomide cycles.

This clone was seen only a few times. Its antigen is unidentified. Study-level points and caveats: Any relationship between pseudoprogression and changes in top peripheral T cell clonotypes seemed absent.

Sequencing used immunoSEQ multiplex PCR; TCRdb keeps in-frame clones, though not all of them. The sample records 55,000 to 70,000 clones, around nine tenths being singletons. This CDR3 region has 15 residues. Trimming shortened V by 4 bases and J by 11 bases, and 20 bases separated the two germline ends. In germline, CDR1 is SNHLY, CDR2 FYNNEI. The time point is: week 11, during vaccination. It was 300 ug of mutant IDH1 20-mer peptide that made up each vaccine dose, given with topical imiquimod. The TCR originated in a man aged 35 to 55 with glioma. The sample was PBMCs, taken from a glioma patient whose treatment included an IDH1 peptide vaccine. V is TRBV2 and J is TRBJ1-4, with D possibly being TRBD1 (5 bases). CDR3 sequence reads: CASSVGRGGSGKLFF. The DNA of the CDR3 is TGTGCCAGCAGTGTGGGACGTGGTGGGAGCGGGAAACTGTTTTTT.